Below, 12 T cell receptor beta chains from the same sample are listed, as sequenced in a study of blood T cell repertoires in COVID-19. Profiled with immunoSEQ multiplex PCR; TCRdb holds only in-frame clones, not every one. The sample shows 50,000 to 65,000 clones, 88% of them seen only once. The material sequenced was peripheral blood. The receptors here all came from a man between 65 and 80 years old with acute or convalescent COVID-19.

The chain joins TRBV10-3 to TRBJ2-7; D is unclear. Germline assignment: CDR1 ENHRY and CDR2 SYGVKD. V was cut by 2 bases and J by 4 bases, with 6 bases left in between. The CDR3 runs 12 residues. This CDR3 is CAISETRYEQYF. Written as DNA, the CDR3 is TGTGCCATCAGTGAGACGCGGTACGAGCAGTACTTC.

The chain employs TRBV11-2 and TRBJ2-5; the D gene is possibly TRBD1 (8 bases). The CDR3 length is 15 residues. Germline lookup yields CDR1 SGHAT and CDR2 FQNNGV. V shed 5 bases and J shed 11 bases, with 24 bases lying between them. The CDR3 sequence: CASSQGFRGRREQYF. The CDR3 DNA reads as TGTGCCAGCAGCCAAGGGTTCAGGGGGCGGCGGGAGCAGTACTTC.

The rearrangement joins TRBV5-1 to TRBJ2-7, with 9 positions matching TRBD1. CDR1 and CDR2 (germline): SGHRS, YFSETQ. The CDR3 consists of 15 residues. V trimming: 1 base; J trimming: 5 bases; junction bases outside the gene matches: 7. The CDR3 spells CASSLSGTGFNEQYF. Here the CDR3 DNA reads TGCGCCAGCAGCTTGTCCGGGACAGGGTTCAACGAGCAGTACTTC.

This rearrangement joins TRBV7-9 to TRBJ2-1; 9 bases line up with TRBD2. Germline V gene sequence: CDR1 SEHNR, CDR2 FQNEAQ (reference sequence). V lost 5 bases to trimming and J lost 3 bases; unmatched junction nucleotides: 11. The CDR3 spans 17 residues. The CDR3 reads CASSTAGAGGHYNEQFF. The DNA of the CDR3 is TGTGCCAGCAGCACCGCCGGAGCGGGGGGCCACTACAATGAGCAGTTCTTC. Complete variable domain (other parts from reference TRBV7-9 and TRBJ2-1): DTGVSQNPRHKITKRGQNVTFRCDPISEHNRLYWYRQTLGQGPEFLTYFQNEAQLEKSRLLSDRFSAERPKGSFSTLEIQRTEQGDSAMYLCASSTAGAGGHYNEQFFGPGTRLTVL.

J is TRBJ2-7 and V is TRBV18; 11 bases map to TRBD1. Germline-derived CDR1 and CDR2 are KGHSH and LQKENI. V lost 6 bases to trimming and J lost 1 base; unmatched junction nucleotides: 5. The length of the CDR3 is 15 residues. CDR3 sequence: CASSPGQGESYEQYF. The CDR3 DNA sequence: TGTGCCAGCTCCCCGGGACAGGGGGAGTCCTACGAGCAGTACTTC.

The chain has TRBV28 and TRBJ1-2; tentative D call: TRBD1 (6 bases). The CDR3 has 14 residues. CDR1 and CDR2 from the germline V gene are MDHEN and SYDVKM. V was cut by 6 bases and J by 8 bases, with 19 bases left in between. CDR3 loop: CASRAGGTMRGYTF. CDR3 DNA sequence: TGTGCCAGCAGAGCGGGGGGCACCATGCGGGGCTACACCTTC.

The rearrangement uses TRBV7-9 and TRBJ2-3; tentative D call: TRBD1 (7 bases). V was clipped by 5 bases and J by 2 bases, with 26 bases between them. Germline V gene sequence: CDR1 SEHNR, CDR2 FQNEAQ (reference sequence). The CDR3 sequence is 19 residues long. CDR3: CASSHPGRDSPDVTDTQYF. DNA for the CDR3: TGTGCCAGCAGCCATCCAGGGCGGGACAGCCCTGACGTCACAGATACGCAGTATTTT.

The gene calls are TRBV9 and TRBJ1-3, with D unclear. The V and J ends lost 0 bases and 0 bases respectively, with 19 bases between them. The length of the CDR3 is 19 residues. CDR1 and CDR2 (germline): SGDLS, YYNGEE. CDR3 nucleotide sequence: TGTGCCAGCAGCGTAGATCTGACGTGGGCTTCAAGCTCTGGAAACACCATATATTTT. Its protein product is CASSVDLTWASSSGNTIYF.

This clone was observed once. CDR3 amino acids: CASSFTGSSYNSPLHF. The DNA of the CDR3 is TGTGCCAGCAGTTTCACAGGGAGCTCCTATAATTCACCCCTCCACTTT. The J gene is TRBJ1-6, the V gene TRBV9, with D perhaps matching TRBD1 (6 bases). V lost 5 bases and J lost 0, with 12 bases in between. CDR1 is SGDLS, CDR2 YYNGEE, per germline. This CDR3 comprises 16 residues.

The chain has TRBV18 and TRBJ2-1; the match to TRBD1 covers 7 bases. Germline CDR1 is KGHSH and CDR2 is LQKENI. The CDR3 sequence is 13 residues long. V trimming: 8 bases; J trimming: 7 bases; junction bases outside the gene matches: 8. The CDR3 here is CASAWDRSNEQFF. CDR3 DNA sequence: TGTGCCAGCGCATGGGACAGATCGAATGAGCAGTTCTTC.

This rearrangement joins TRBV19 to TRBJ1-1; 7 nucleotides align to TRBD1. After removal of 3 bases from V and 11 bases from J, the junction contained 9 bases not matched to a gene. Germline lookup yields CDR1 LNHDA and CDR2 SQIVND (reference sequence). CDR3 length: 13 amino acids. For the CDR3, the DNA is TGTGCCAGTAGTATCCCACAGGGGAGAGGGGCTTTCTTT. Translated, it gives CASSIPQGRGAFF.

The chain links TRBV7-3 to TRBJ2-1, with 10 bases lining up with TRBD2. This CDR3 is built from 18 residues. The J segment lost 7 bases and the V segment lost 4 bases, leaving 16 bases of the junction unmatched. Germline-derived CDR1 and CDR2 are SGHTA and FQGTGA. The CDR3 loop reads CASSSEGKSGGANNEQFF. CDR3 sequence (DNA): TGTGCCAGCAGCTCAGAGGGTAAGAGCGGGGGGGCTAATAATGAGCAGTTCTTC.